The 14 T cell receptor beta chains given below trace back to one sample, sequenced in a study of cytomegalovirus exposure and HLA in healthy donors. The PCR contained 60 Vbeta and 13 Jbeta primers. Only in-frame clones appear in the TCRdb table, and some are missing; sequencing was by immunoSEQ multiplex PCR. The repertoire consists of 80,000 to 130,000 clones, with around 75% occurring once and the leading ten covering roughly an eighth. Material: PBMCs. These receptors all stem from a male donor in good health and CMV-seropositive.

The rearrangement links TRBV5-4 to TRBJ2-5; D possibly corresponds to TRBD1 (5 bases). CDR1 and CDR2 (germline): SGHNT, YYREEE (reference sequence). Trimming cost V 2 bases and J 0 bases, with 11 bases left between them. The CDR3 runs 15 residues. The DNA of the CDR3 is TGTGCCAGCAGCTTCGCCGACAGAAACCAAGAGACCCAGTACTTC. Its protein is CASSFADRNQETQYF.

This chain joins TRBV18 and TRBJ2-5; tentative D call: TRBD2 (6 bases). This CDR3 region has 14 residues. In germline, CDR1 is KGHSH, CDR2 LQKENI. The V end lost 3 bases, the J end lost 5 bases, and 13 bases lay between the germline ends. CDR3 nucleotide sequence: TGTGCCAGCTCACCTGCCGGGGGACGGGAGACCCAGTACTTC. As protein: CASSPAGGRETQYF.

This clone was detected many times. The V call is TRBV6-4, the J call TRBJ2-3; 10 bases match TRBD1. Germline values: CDR1 MRHNA, CDR2 SNTAGT. V lost 0 bases to trimming and J lost 4 bases; unmatched junction nucleotides: 1. The CDR3 totals 15 residues. CDR3 in DNA: TGTGCCAGCAGTGACTCGACAGGGGGCGCAGATACGCAGTATTTT. Its protein is CASSDSTGGADTQYF.

The chain links TRBV2 to TRBJ1-5; no definite D call. V lost 7 bases to trimming and J lost 2 bases, with 9 bases between them. In germline, CDR1 is SNHLY, CDR2 FYNNEI. The CDR3 covers 13 residues. The CDR3 spells CASTRVGNQPQHF. DNA for the CDR3: TGTGCCAGCACTCGGGTTGGCAATCAGCCCCAGCATTTT.

The chain uses TRBV18 and TRBJ1-5, with 10 positions matching TRBD1. The junction had 6 bases not matched to a gene; V was cut back by 3 bases and J by 4 bases. CDR3 length: 16 residues. Germline CDR1 reads KGHSH; CDR2 reads LQKENI. CDR3 DNA sequence: TGTGCCAGCTCACCCATGCCGGGACAGGGGAATCAGCCCCAGCATTTT. Its protein is CASSPMPGQGNQPQHF.

The chain is built from TRBV27 and TRBJ2-7, with a tentative D call TRBD2 (6 bases). V was clipped by 2 bases and J by 2 bases, with 16 bases between them. CDR1 is MNHEY, CDR2 SMNVEV, per germline (reference sequence). The CDR3 runs to 16 residues. This CDR3 reads CASSLRLVGVPYEQYF. The CDR3 nucleotides read TGTGCCAGCAGTTTACGACTAGTGGGGGTACCCTACGAGCAGTACTTC.

This clone was picked up one time. The gene calls are TRBV5-5 and TRBJ2-7; D gene uncertain. CDR1 and CDR2 (germline): SGHKS, YYEKEE (reference sequence). The germline V and J ends were trimmed by 1 base and 3 bases, with 8 bases remaining between them. This CDR3 spans 13 amino acids. CDR3 DNA sequence: TGTGCCAGCAGCTTGTTACAGCTCTACGAGCAGTACTTC. Its translation: CASSLLQLYEQYF.

This clone was seen many times. The rearrangement links TRBV5-6 to TRBJ1-1; no clear D gene. Germline CDR1 reads SGHDT; CDR2 reads YYEEEE. This CDR3 contains 14 residues. The V and J ends lost 4 bases and 0 bases respectively, with 10 bases between them. CDR3 sequence reads: CASSPILMNTEAFF. CDR3 sequence (DNA): TGTGCCAGCAGCCCTATACTGATGAACACTGAAGCTTTCTTT. The complete variable domain, with remaining parts taken from reference TRBV5-6 and TRBJ1-1, reads DAGVTQSPTHLIKTRGQQVTLRCSPKSGHDTVSWYQQALGQGPQFIFQYYEEEERQRGNFPDRFSGHQFPNYSSELNVNALLLGDSALYLCASSPILMNTEAFFGQGTRLTVV.

This clone was counted a single time. The chain combines TRBV5-6 with TRBJ2-3; 7 positions match TRBD2. The germline gives CDR1 SGHDT, CDR2 YYEEEE. The CDR3 covers 17 residues. Trimming cost V 4 bases and J 2 bases; bases outside gene matches: 13. The CDR3 DNA is TGTGCCAGCAGCCTGGTTAAGCGGGGAATCTCCACAGATACGCAGTATTTT. Protein: CASSLVKRGISTDTQYF. Based on the CDR3 plus reference TRBV5-6 and TRBJ2-3, the full variable domain is DAGVTQSPTHLIKTRGQQVTLRCSPKSGHDTVSWYQQALGQGPQFIFQYYEEEERQRGNFPDRFSGHQFPNYSSELNVNALLLGDSALYLCASSLVKRGISTDTQYFGPGTRLTVL.

The chain links TRBV10-2 to TRBJ2-7; 8 bases match TRBD1. The V segment lost 2 bases and the J segment 2 bases; nucleotides outside the gene matches: 2. Germline values: CDR1 WSHSY, CDR2 SAAADI. The CDR3 spans 14 residues. Written as DNA, the CDR3 is TGCGCCAGCAGTGAGGACAGGGGCCCCTACGAGCAGTACTTC. Residues: CASSEDRGPYEQYF.

This clone was seen just once. The chain is built from TRBV10-1 and TRBJ2-3; D perhaps matches TRBD2 (6 bases). Germline V gene sequence: CDR1 WNHNN, CDR2 SYGVQD (reference sequence). The CDR3 runs 13 residues. The ends were cut back, 2 bases at V and 8 bases at J, with 11 bases in the middle. CDR3 sequence (DNA): TGCGCCAGCAGTGAGCCGACTAGTAGTACGCAGTATTTT. Translation: CASSEPTSSTQYF.

The V gene is TRBV4-3, the J gene TRBJ2-5; unclear D gene. V shed 0 bases and J shed 7 bases, with 12 bases lying between them. The germline CDR1 and CDR2 sequences are LGHNA and YSLEER. The CDR3 has 14 amino acids. The CDR3 bases are TGCGCCAGCAGCCAAGAAGTTCGACTGGGGACCCAGTACTTC. This encodes CASSQEVRLGTQYF.

CDR3 coding DNA: TGTGCCAGCGCACCCGGACAGGGGAGAACCGGGGAGCTGTTTTTT. Protein sequence: CASAPGQGRTGELFF. The chain combines TRBV6-5 with TRBJ2-2; TRBD1 matches 9 bases. With 8 bases clipped from V and 5 bases from J, the junction kept 9 bases outside the gene matches. The CDR3 totals 15 residues. Germline V gives CDR1 MNHEY, CDR2 SVGAGI.

This clone has only a few counts. This chain connects TRBV6-1 to TRBJ2-7; 7 bases are a match to TRBD1. From germline, CDR1 is MNHNS and CDR2 SASEGT. J gave up 0 bases and V 1 base, and 3 bases lay outside the gene matches. CDR3 length: 15 amino acids. The CDR3 here is CASSEETGSSYEQYF. In DNA, the CDR3 is TGTGCCAGCAGTGAAGAGACAGGGAGCTCCTACGAGCAGTACTTC.